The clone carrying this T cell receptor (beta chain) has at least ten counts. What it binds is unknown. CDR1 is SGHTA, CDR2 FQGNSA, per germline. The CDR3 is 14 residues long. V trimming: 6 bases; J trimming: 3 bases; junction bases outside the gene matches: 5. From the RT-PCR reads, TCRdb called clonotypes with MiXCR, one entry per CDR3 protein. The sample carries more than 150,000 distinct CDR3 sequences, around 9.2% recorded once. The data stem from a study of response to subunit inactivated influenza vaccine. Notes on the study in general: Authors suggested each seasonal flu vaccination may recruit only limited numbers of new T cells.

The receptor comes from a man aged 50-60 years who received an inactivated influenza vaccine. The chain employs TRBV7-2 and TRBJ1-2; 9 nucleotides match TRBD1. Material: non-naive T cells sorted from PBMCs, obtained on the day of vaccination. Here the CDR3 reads CASSRRTGDYGYTF. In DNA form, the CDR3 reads TGTGCCAGCAGTCGACGGACAGGGGACTATGGCTACACCTTC.